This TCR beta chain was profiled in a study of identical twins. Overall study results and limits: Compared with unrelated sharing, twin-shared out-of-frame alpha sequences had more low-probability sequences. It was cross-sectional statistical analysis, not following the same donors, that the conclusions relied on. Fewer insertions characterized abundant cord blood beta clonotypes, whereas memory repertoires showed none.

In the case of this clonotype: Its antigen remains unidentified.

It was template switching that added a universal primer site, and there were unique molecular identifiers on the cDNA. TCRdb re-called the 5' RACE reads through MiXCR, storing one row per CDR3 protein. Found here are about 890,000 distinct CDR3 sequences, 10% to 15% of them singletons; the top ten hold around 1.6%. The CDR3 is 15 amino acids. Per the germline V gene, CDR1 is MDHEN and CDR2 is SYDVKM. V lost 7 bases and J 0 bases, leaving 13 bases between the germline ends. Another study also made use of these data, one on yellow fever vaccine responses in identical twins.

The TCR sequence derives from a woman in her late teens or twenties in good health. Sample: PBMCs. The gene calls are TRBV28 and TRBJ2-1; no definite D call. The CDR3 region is CASTKSRSSYNEQFF. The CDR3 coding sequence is TGTGCCAGCACCAAGTCCAGGAGCTCCTACAATGAGCAGTTCTTC.